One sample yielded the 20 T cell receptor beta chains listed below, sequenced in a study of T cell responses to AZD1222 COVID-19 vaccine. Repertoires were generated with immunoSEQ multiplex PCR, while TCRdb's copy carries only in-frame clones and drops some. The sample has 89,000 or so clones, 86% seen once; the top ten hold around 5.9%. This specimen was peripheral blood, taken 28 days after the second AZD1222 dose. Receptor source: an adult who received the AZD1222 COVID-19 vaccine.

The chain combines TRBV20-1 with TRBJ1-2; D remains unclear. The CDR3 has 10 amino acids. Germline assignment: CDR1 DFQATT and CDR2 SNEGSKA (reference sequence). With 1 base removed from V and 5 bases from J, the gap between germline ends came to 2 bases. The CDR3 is CSARAYGYTF. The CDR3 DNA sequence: TGCAGTGCTAGAGCGTATGGCTACACCTTC.

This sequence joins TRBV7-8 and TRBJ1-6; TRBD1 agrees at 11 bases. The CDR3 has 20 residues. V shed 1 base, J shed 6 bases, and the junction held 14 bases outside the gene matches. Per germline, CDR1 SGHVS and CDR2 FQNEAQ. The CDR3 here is CASSLGVRGQGDMLNSPLHF. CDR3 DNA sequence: TGTGCCAGCAGCTTAGGGGTCAGGGGACAGGGGGATATGCTTAATTCACCCCTCCACTTT.

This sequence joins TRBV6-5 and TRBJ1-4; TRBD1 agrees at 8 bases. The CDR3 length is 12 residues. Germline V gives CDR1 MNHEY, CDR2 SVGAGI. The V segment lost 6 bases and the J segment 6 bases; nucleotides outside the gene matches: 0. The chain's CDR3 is CASRTGDEKLFF. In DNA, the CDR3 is TGTGCCAGCAGGACAGGGGATGAAAAACTGTTTTTT.

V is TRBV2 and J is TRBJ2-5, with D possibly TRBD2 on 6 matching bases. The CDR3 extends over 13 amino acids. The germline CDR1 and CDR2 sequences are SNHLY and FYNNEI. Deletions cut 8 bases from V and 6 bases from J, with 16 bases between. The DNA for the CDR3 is TGTGCCAGCCCGATCCGGGCGGGAAAGACCCAGTACTTC. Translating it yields CASPIRAGKTQYF.

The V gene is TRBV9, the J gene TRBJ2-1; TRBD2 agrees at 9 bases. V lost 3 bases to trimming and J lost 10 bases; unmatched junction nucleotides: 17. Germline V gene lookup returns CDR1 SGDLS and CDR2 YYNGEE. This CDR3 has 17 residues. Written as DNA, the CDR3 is TGTGCCAGCAGCGAATCCAAGGGGTGGATAGCGGGAGTAGAGCAGTTCTTC. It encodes CASSESKGWIAGVEQFF. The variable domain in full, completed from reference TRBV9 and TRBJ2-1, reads DSGVTQTPKHLITATGQRVTLRCSPRSGDLSVYWYQQSLDQGLQFLIQYYNGEERAKGNILERFSAQQFPDLHSELNLSSLELGDSALYFCASSESKGWIAGVEQFFGPGTRLTVL.

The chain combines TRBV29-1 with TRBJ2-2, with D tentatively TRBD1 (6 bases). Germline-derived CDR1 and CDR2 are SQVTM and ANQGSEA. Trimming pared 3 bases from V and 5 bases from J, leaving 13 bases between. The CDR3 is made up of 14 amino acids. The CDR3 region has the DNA TGCAGCGTTGATCCACAGGGTGGAACCGGGGAGCTGTTTTTT. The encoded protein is CSVDPQGGTGELFF.

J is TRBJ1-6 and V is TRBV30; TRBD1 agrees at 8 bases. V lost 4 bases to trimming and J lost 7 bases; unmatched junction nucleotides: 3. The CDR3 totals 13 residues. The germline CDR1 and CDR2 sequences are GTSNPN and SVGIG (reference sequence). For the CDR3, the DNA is TGTGCCTGGAACAGACAGGGGAATTCACCCCTCCACTTT. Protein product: CAWNRQGNSPLHF.

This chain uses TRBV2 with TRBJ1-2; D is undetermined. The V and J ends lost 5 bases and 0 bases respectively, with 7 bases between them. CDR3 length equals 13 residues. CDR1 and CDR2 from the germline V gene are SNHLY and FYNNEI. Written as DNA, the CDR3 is TGTGCCAGCAGTCTACAGCCTAACTATGGCTACACCTTC. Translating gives CASSLQPNYGYTF.

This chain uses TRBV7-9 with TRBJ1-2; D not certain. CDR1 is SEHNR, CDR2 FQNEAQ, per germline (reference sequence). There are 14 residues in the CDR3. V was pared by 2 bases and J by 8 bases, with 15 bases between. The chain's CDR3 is CASSLLSLPGGYTF. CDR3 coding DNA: TGTGCCAGCAGCTTACTCTCCCTACCGGGGGGCTACACCTTC.

CDR3 sequence: CASSESQRVREQYF. Here the CDR3 DNA reads TGTGCCAGCAGTGAATCCCAAAGGGTTCGAGAGCAGTACTTC. The rearrangement joins TRBV25-1 to TRBJ2-7; no definite D call. The CDR3 runs to 14 residues. Germline values: CDR1 MGHDK, CDR2 SYGVNS. The V end lost 1 base, the J end lost 7 bases, and 14 bases lay between the germline ends.

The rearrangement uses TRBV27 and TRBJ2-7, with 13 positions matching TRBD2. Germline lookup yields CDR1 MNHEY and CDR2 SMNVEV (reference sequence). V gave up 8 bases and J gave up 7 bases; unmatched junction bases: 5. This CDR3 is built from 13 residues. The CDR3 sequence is CASGLAGAGEQYF. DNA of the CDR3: TGTGCCAGCGGACTAGCGGGAGCGGGAGAGCAGTACTTC.

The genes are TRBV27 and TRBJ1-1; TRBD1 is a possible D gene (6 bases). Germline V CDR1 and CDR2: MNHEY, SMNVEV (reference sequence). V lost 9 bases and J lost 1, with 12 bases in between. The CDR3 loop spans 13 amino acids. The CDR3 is CASQQGPNTEAFF. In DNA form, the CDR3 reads TGTGCCAGTCAACAGGGCCCGAACACTGAAGCTTTCTTT.

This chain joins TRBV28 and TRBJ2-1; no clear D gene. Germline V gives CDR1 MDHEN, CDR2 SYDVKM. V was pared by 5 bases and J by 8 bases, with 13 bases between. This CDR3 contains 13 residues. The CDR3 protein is CASSPQGVDEQFF. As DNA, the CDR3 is TGTGCCAGCAGTCCCCAAGGCGTGGATGAGCAGTTCTTC.

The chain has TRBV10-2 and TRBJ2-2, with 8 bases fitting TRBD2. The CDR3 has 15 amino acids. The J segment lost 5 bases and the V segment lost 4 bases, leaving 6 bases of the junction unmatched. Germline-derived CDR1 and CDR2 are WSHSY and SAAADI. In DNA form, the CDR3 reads TGCGCCAGCAGTGGAGGCGGGGGGACAACCGGGGAGCTGTTTTTT. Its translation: CASSGGGGTTGELFF.

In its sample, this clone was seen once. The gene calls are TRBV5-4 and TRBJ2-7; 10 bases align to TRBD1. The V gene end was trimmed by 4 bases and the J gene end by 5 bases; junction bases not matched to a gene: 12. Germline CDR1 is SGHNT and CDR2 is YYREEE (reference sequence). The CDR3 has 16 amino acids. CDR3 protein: CASSPGLTGGPNEQYF. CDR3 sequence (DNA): TGTGCCAGCAGCCCAGGGCTGACAGGGGGCCCCAACGAGCAGTACTTC.

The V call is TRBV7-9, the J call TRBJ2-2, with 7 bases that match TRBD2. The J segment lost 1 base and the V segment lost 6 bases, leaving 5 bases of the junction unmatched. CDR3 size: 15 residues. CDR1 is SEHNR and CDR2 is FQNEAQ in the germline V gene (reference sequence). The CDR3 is CASRIREGNTGELFF. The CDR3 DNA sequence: TGTGCCAGCAGGATCAGGGAGGGGAACACCGGGGAGCTGTTTTTT.

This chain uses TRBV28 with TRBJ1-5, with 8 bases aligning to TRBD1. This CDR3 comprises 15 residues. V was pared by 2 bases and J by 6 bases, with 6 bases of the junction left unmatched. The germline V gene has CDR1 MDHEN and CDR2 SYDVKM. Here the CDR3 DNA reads TGTGCCAGCAGTTTAGAGACAGGGGTAGGTCAGCCCCAGCATTTT. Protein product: CASSLETGVGQPQHF.

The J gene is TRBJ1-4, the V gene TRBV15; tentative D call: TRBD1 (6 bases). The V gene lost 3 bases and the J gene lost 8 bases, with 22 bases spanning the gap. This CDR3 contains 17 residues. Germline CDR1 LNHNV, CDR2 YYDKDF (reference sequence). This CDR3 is CATSSRPTGGAGEKLFF. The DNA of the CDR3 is TGTGCCACCAGCAGTCGCCCCACTGGGGGGGCTGGGGAAAAACTGTTTTTT. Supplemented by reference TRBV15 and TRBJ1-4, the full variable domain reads DAMVIQNPRYQVTQFGKPVTLSCSQTLNHNVMYWYQQKSSQAPKLLFHYYDKDFNNEADTPDNFQSRRPNTSFCFLDIRSPGLGDTAMYLCATSSRPTGGAGEKLFFGSGTQLSVL.

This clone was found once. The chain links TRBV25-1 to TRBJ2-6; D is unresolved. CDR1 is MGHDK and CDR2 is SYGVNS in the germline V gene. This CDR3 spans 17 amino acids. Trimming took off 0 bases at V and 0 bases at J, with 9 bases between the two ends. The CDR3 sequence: CASSEYRTDSGANVLTF. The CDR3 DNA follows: TGTGCCAGCAGTGAATATCGGACGGACTCTGGGGCCAACGTCCTGACTTTC.

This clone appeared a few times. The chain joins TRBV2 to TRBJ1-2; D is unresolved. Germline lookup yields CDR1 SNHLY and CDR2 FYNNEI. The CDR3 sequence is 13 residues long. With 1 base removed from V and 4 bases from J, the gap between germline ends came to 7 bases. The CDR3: CASSEDGRYGYTF. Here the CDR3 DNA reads TGTGCCAGCAGTGAAGACGGACGCTATGGCTACACCTTC.